The 13 T cell receptor beta chains below were found in one sample sequenced in a study of blood T cells in healthy people across ages. Alongside a J-beta primer mix, a sample-barcoded 5' primer served in a second PCR lasting about 7 to 12 cycles. From the 5' RACE reads, TCRdb called clonotypes with MiXCR, one entry per CDR3 protein. The table lists some 1.5 million distinct CDR3 sequences, 28% of them singletons. The sample taken for sequencing was blood. The receptors shown here come from a woman younger than 45 in good health.

Here the CDR3 DNA reads TGTGCCAGCAGACGAGGGAGGCCCGGGGCTGAAGCTTTCTTT. It is translated as CASRRGRPGAEAFF. The V gene is TRBV7-8, the J gene TRBJ1-1; D unresolved. Germline CDR1 and CDR2: SGHVS and FQNEAQ. The CDR3 loop spans 14 amino acids. V was shortened by 6 bases and J by 6 bases, with 17 bases between the two germline ends.

This chain links TRBV29-1 with TRBJ2-5; D is uncertain. Germline V gene lookup returns CDR1 SQVTM and CDR2 ANQGSEA. V lost 5 bases to trimming and J lost 4 bases, with 8 bases between them. This CDR3 is 11 amino acids long. CDR3 nucleotide sequence: TGCAGCGTTAGCACGGTAGAGACCCAGTACTTC. This translates into CSVSTVETQYF.

The chain combines TRBV30 with TRBJ1-4; D gene uncertain. V gave up 0 bases and J gave up 6 bases, with 11 bases separating them. CDR3 length: 14 residues. Germline loops: CDR1 GTSNPN, CDR2 SVGIG (reference sequence). CDR3 sequence: CAWSVPRFDEKLFF. The CDR3 DNA follows: TGTGCCTGGAGTGTACCCAGATTTGATGAAAAACTGTTTTTT.

The genes are TRBV5-1 and TRBJ2-5; the match to TRBD2 covers 8 bases. Germline CDR1 SGHRS, CDR2 YFSETQ. Trimming removed 6 bases from V and 4 bases from J; junction bases left unmatched: 11. This CDR3 has 15 amino acids. The CDR3 DNA reads as TGCGCCAGCATCCGGGGGGGCCAAGTGGGAGAGACCCAGTACTTC. Its protein product is CASIRGGQVGETQYF.

This clonotype has a count of ten or more. CDR3 loop: CSGWTETYEQYF. The CDR3 DNA reads as TGCAGCGGCTGGACTGAAACCTACGAGCAGTACTTC. The V and J genes are TRBV29-1 and TRBJ2-7; perhaps TRBD2 as D (5 bases). V was clipped by 7 bases and J by 2 bases, with 12 bases between them. CDR1 and CDR2 (germline): SQVTM, ANQGSEA. The CDR3 runs to 12 residues.

This CDR3 reads CASSPQGNSEKLFF. In DNA form, the CDR3 reads TGTGCCAGCTCACCACAGGGGAACTCCGAAAAACTGTTTTTT. The chain is built from TRBV18 and TRBJ1-4, with D perhaps TRBD1 (5 bases). Germline CDR1 is KGHSH and CDR2 is LQKENI. Between the trimmed V and J ends, which lost 1 base and 8 bases, there was a span of 11 bases. The CDR3 covers 14 residues.

The V and J genes are TRBV5-5 and TRBJ1-2, with no clear D. V was trimmed by 6 bases and J by 3 bases, leaving 18 bases between them. This CDR3 comprises 15 residues. Germline CDR1 SGHKS, CDR2 YYEKEE (reference sequence). This chain's CDR3 is CASNFLAEGDYGYTF. As DNA, the CDR3 is TGTGCCAGCAACTTCTTAGCGGAGGGTGACTATGGCTACACCTTC.

This clonotype was counted only a few times. The chain recombines TRBV5-1 with TRBJ2-5; 8 bases agree with TRBD1. V gave up 6 bases and J gave up 2 bases; unmatched junction bases: 9. Germline CDR1 reads SGHRS; CDR2 reads YFSETQ. This CDR3 has 15 residues. The CDR3 DNA follows: TGCGCCAGCACCTCGGACAGGGCTTCACAAGAGACCCAGTACTTC. The encoded protein is CASTSDRASQETQYF.

V usage is TRBV12-3 or TRBV12-4 and J usage is TRBJ2-7; 8 bases are shared with TRBD2. The V and J ends lost 6 bases and 3 bases, in that order; junction bases with no gene match: 10. CDR3 length equals 15 residues. DNA for the CDR3: TGTGCCAGCAGCCTATGGGGACTAGGTAACTACGAGCAGTACTTC. It codes for CASSLWGLGNYEQYF.

This clonotype was counted ten times or more. The V gene is TRBV12-3 or TRBV12-4, the J gene TRBJ2-5; 9 nucleotides align to TRBD2. CDR3 length: 14 amino acids. V gave up 7 bases and J gave up 4 bases; unmatched junction bases: 7. CDR3 protein: CASTLAGLGETQYF. The DNA of the CDR3 is TGTGCCAGCACCCTAGCGGGGCTTGGAGAGACCCAGTACTTC.

Notes on this clonotype: Since a much larger clone is just one base distant, this may be a read error. This chain connects TRBV9 to TRBJ2-3; D possibly matches TRBD1 or TRBD2 (5 bases each). CDR1 SGDLS and CDR2 YYNGEE come from the germline V gene. The CDR3 consists of 14 residues. The chain's CDR3 is CASSEDGLTGTQYF. CDR3 DNA sequence: TGTGCCAGCAGCGAGGACGGACTCACAGGTACGCAGTATTTT.

This clonotype was seen a few times. The chain links TRBV4-3 to TRBJ2-7; the match to TRBD2 covers 8 bases. The CDR3 loop spans 17 amino acids. J gave up 2 bases and V 4 bases, and 13 bases lay outside the gene matches. The germline CDR1 and CDR2 sequences are LGHNA and YSLEER. CDR3 amino acids: CASSLTNTSGRAYEQYF. CDR3 in DNA: TGCGCCAGCAGCCTCACTAATACTAGCGGAAGGGCCTACGAGCAGTACTTC.

This clonotype has more than one count but fewer than ten. This chain links TRBV9 with TRBJ2-7, with D perhaps matching TRBD1 (5 bases). The CDR3 is made up of 14 amino acids. The germline V gene has CDR1 SGDLS and CDR2 YYNGEE. Trimming took off 1 base at V and 0 bases at J, with 8 bases between the two ends. CDR3 in DNA: TGTGCCAGCAGCGTAACACAGGACTCCTACGAGCAGTACTTC. It translates to CASSVTQDSYEQYF.